Presented here are 14 T cell receptor beta chains from one specimen sequenced in a study of T cells in tuberculosis. After thawing and overnight rest, PBMC were stained with GMM-loaded CD1B tetramer, viability dye and anti-CD3 for sorting. The lipid loaded on the CD1B tetramers was C32 glucose monomycolate from Rhodococcus equi. Produced via immunoSEQ multiplex PCR; TCRdb's table is partial and in-frame only. This table holds 80,000 to 100,000 clones, roughly 91% found once. The specimen sequenced was CD1b-GMM tetramer-negative cells sorted from PBMCs. Every receptor here comes from an adult woman with latent tuberculosis.

This chain connects TRBV30 to TRBJ1-2, with D tentatively TRBD1 (5 bases). Germline V gene sequence: CDR1 GTSNPN, CDR2 SVGIG (reference sequence). The germline V and J ends were trimmed by 7 bases and 2 bases, with 17 bases remaining between them. The CDR3 runs 14 residues. CDR3 coding DNA: TGTGCCTCCTGGGGCCCTCCAGGGAACTATGGCTACACCTTC. Residues: CASWGPPGNYGYTF.

This chain connects TRBV4-1 to TRBJ2-6; 7 bases are a match to TRBD1. J gave up 0 bases and V 5 bases, and 7 bases lay outside the gene matches. This CDR3 has 17 residues. The germline V gene encodes CDR1 MGHRA and CDR2 YSYEKL. The CDR3 DNA reads as TGCGCCAGCAGCGGTTGGACAGGTGGCTCTGGGGCCAACGTCCTGACTTTC. Its protein product is CASSGWTGGSGANVLTF.

The chain combines TRBV7-9 with TRBJ2-5, with a weak D call TRBD2 (6 bases). The CDR3 is 14 amino acids. The V gene lost 1 base and the J gene lost 4 bases, with 10 bases spanning the gap. The germline V gene encodes CDR1 SEHNR and CDR2 FQNEAQ (reference sequence). DNA for the CDR3: TGTGCCAGCAGCTTAGGAGGCGGGGCAGAGACCCAGTACTTC. It codes for CASSLGGGAETQYF.

The genes are TRBV2 and TRBJ1-5; a possible D gene is TRBD1 (5 bases). V was trimmed by 6 bases and J by 4 bases, leaving 13 bases between them. Germline CDR1 is SNHLY and CDR2 is FYNNEI. This CDR3 contains 14 residues. CDR3 DNA: TGTGCCAGCAGGGGCGCCAGGGCGAATCAGCCCCAGCATTTT. It yields the protein CASRGARANQPQHF.

The CDR3 DNA reads as TGTGCCAGCAGCGACAGGGGCAATCAGCCCCAGCATTTT. This translates into CASSDRGNQPQHF. The V call is TRBV27, the J call TRBJ1-5; 7 nucleotides line up with TRBD1. Germline trimming cut 6 bases from V and 2 bases from J; bases unmatched to any gene: 1. Germline-derived CDR1 and CDR2 are MNHEY and SMNVEV (reference sequence). The CDR3 covers 13 residues.

The table lists this clone with a count of one. The V call is TRBV6-5, the J call TRBJ2-7; tentative D call: TRBD2 (5 bases). The V gene lost 0 bases and the J gene lost 0 bases, with 12 bases spanning the gap. Germline values: CDR1 MNHEY, CDR2 SVGAGI. The CDR3 has 16 residues. The CDR3 loop reads CASSYSAGFRSYEQYF. The CDR3 bases are TGTGCCAGCAGTTACTCCGCGGGTTTTCGCTCCTACGAGCAGTACTTC.

The chain joins TRBV14 to TRBJ1-6, with TRBD1 matching over 7 bases. The CDR3 has 15 amino acids. The junction had 4 bases not matched to a gene; V was cut back by 0 bases and J by 8 bases. CDR1 is SGHDN and CDR2 is FVKESK in the germline V gene. CDR3: CASSQDVGTDSPLHF. The CDR3 nucleotides read TGTGCCAGCAGCCAAGATGTTGGGACAGATTCACCCCTCCACTTT.

This clone was recorded only once. The rearrangement joins TRBV7-2 to TRBJ2-1; TRBD1 matches at 9 bases. CDR3 length: 15 residues. CDR1 SGHTA and CDR2 FQGNSA come from the germline V gene. The V segment lost 4 bases and the J segment 4 bases; nucleotides outside the gene matches: 5. Written as DNA, the CDR3 is TGTGCCAGCAGCTCGGGGACAGGGAAATACAATGAGCAGTTCTTC. This sequence encodes CASSSGTGKYNEQFF. The full variable domain, with the rest looked up from reference TRBV7-2 and TRBJ2-1, is GAGVSQSPSNKVTEKGKDVELRCDPISGHTALYWYRQSLGQGLEFLIYFQGNSAPDKSGLPSDRFSAERTGGSVSTLTIQRTQQEDSAVYLCASSSGTGKYNEQFFGPGTRLTVL.

V usage is TRBV18 and J usage is TRBJ1-3; 10 nucleotides match TRBD1. This CDR3 is built from 16 residues. Unmatched junction bases numbered 11, after V lost 4 bases and J lost 8 bases. Germline CDR1 reads KGHSH; CDR2 reads LQKENI. CDR3 sequence: CASSHTDRGVVHTIYF. The CDR3, as DNA: TGTGCCAGCTCACACACGGACAGGGGGGTCGTGCACACCATATATTTT.

The chain is built from TRBV7-9 and TRBJ2-5, with D maybe TRBD2 (5 bases). The V gene's germline CDR1 is SEHNR and CDR2 FQNEAQ (reference sequence). Between the trimmed V and J ends, which lost 2 bases and 9 bases, there was a span of 16 bases. This CDR3 contains 14 residues. The DNA for the CDR3 is TGTGCCAGCAGCTTATCCGCTGCGGCCGGGGCCCAGTACTTC. Its protein is CASSLSAAAGAQYF.

The chain recombines TRBV27 with TRBJ2-2, with 10 bases matching TRBD1. Germline loops: CDR1 MNHEY, CDR2 SMNVEV (reference sequence). V lost 6 bases, J lost 0 bases, and 10 bases stayed unmatched. CDR3 length: 18 residues. The CDR3 nucleotides are TGTGCCAGCAGCCGTCGACAGGGGGCCATCGCGAACACCGGGGAGCTGTTTTTT. It encodes CASSRRQGAIANTGELFF.

Written as DNA, the CDR3 is TGTGCCAGCAGCTTGGTTGTCAGGGCTGGGCAGCCCCAGCATTTT. Amino acids: CASSLVVRAGQPQHF. The chain couples TRBV5-8 to TRBJ1-5, with D possibly TRBD1 on 5 matching bases. Trimming cost V 0 bases and J 7 bases, with 14 bases left between them. Germline V lookup: CDR1 SGHTS, CDR2 YDEGEE. The CDR3 is made up of 15 amino acids.

This sequence joins TRBV12-5 and TRBJ1-3; no reliable D call. The germline V and J ends were trimmed by 3 bases and 2 bases, with 8 bases remaining between them. CDR1 and CDR2 (germline): LGHNT, FRNRAP. The CDR3 totals 14 residues. CDR3: CASGFGPPGNTIYF. The CDR3, as DNA: TGTGCTAGTGGTTTTGGGCCCCCTGGAAACACCATATATTTT.

This chain joins TRBV15 and TRBJ2-7; 7 bases are a match to TRBD1. V dropped 0 bases and J dropped 3; count of bases not matched to a gene: 5. This CDR3 region has 15 residues. The germline gives CDR1 LNHNV, CDR2 YYDKDF (reference sequence). CDR3 sequence reads: CATSRDLGQIYEQYF. In DNA form, the CDR3 reads TGTGCCACCAGCAGAGATCTGGGACAGATCTACGAGCAGTACTTC. Drawing the rest from reference TRBV15 and TRBJ2-7, the complete variable domain is DAMVIQNPRYQVTQFGKPVTLSCSQTLNHNVMYWYQQKSSQAPKLLFHYYDKDFNNEADTPDNFQSRRPNTSFCFLDIRSPGLGDTAMYLCATSRDLGQIYEQYFGPGTRLTVT.